This passage covers 21 T cell receptor beta chains from one sample sequenced in a study of T cell responses to AZD1222 COVID-19 vaccine. Sequencing used immunoSEQ multiplex PCR; TCRdb keeps in-frame clones, though not all of them. The top ten hold 0.99% of the sample, which has approximately 190,000 clones, just over 90% seen once. Specimen: peripheral blood, collected on day 0 of AZD1222 vaccination. These TCRs come from an adult in good health.

The CDR3 spells CASSDGAGYGYTF. The DNA for the CDR3 is TGTGCCAGCAGTGACGGGGCAGGCTATGGCTACACCTTC. The chain carries TRBV6-4 and TRBJ1-2, with a tentative D call TRBD1 (5 bases). The CDR3 is 13 residues long. The germline V gene has CDR1 MRHNA and CDR2 SNTAGT. Trimming took off 2 bases at V and 4 bases at J, with 8 bases between the two ends.

V usage is TRBV7-2 and J usage is TRBJ1-1, with TRBD1 matching over 9 bases. The CDR3 is made up of 18 amino acids. Germline V gene sequence: CDR1 SGHTA, CDR2 FQGNSA. V trimming: 1 base; J trimming: 1 base; junction bases outside the gene matches: 10. CDR3 bases: TGTGCCAGCAGCTTAGTCCCGGGACAGGGAGCATCGAACACTGAAGCTTTCTTT. Its protein is CASSLVPGQGASNTEAFF. Based on the CDR3 plus reference TRBV7-2 and TRBJ1-1, the full variable domain is GAGVSQSPSNKVTEKGKDVELRCDPISGHTALYWYRQSLGQGLEFLIYFQGNSAPDKSGLPSDRFSAERTGGSVSTLTIQRTQQEDSAVYLCASSLVPGQGASNTEAFFGQGTRLTVV.

This chain connects TRBV6-2 or TRBV6-3 to TRBJ2-3; no firm D call. The CDR3 has 15 residues. Germline CDR1 MNHEY, CDR2 SVGEGT. V dropped 5 bases and J dropped 4 bases, with 16 bases sitting between them. DNA of the CDR3: TGTGCCAGCAGTCCCACGTTGGGTTTTGCAGATACGCAGTATTTT. Amino acids: CASSPTLGFADTQYF.

The genes are TRBV18 and TRBJ2-7; D is undetermined. Germline CDR1 KGHSH, CDR2 LQKENI. The V end lost 2 bases, the J end lost 3 bases, and 17 bases lay between the germline ends. This CDR3 is built from 16 residues. The CDR3 nucleotides are TGTGCCAGCTCACCAGTTGCGCCTCGTTACTTCTACGAGCAGTACTTC. It codes for CASSPVAPRYFYEQYF.

The chain links TRBV27 to TRBJ1-6; the match to TRBD1 covers 7 bases. Germline V CDR1 and CDR2: MNHEY, SMNVEV (reference sequence). This CDR3 comprises 16 residues. The V gene end was trimmed by 4 bases and the J gene end by 2 bases; junction bases not matched to a gene: 5. The CDR3 region is CASSSGQAAYNSPLHF. Here the CDR3 DNA reads TGTGCCAGCAGTTCCGGACAGGCCGCCTATAATTCACCCCTCCACTTT.

The V call is TRBV2, the J call TRBJ2-7; TRBD1 or TRBD2 may be the D gene (5 bases each). The CDR3 is made up of 14 amino acids. With 7 bases removed from V and 1 base from J, the gap between germline ends came to 14 bases. Germline CDR1 SNHLY, CDR2 FYNNEI. The CDR3 coding sequence is TGTGCCAGCATAGTTCAGGGACCATCCTACGAGCAGTACTTC. Its protein is CASIVQGPSYEQYF.

The V gene is TRBV5-4, the J gene TRBJ1-6; D is perhaps TRBD1 (6 bases). CDR3 length: 14 amino acids. The ends were cut back, 2 bases at V and 3 bases at J, with 6 bases in the middle. Per the germline V gene, CDR1 is SGHNT and CDR2 is YYREEE (reference sequence). The CDR3 here is CASSLGGYNSPLHF. CDR3 in DNA: TGTGCCAGCAGCTTAGGGGGCTATAATTCACCCCTCCACTTT.

In this sample, this clone turned up a few times. One end of the junction varies from germline; a read error may be responsible. The rearrangement joins TRBV7-7 to TRBJ1-2; TRBD1 agrees at 7 bases. The CDR3 is made up of 15 amino acids. Germline V lookup: CDR1 SSHAT, CDR2 FNYEAQ (reference sequence). CDR3 loop: CASNTKDRPPYGYTF. CDR3 bases: TGTGCTAGCAACACGAAGGACAGGCCCCCCTATGGCTACACCTTC.

The chain uses TRBV6-4 and TRBJ1-2; 8 bases fit TRBD1. The CDR3 totals 15 residues. The germline gives CDR1 MRHNA, CDR2 SNTAGT. The ends lost 6 bases at V and 0 bases at J; junction bases unmatched: 6. The CDR3 loop is CASSRGTGTNYGYTF. CDR3 DNA: TGTGCCAGCAGCAGGGGGACAGGCACTAACTATGGCTACACCTTC.

V is TRBV7-9 and J is TRBJ1-6; 9 bases align to TRBD1. Germline assignment: CDR1 SEHNR and CDR2 FQNEAQ (reference sequence). The CDR3 consists of 14 residues. Trimming took 5 bases from V and 7 from J; bases not matched to a gene: 3. CDR3 sequence: CASSRQGVNSPLHF. For the CDR3, the DNA is TGTGCCAGCAGCCGACAGGGGGTAAATTCACCCCTCCACTTT.

The sample holds one count of this clone. The genes are TRBV5-1 and TRBJ2-7; possible D gene TRBD1, 5 bases. Trimming cost V 2 bases and J 3 bases, with 9 bases left between them. There are 13 residues in the CDR3. Germline CDR1 SGHRS, CDR2 YFSETQ. The CDR3 sequence: CASSFPTDYEQYF. The CDR3 DNA is TGCGCCAGCAGCTTCCCGACAGACTACGAGCAGTACTTC.

The chain carries TRBV10-3 and TRBJ1-6; a possible D gene is TRBD1 (5 bases). There are 16 residues in the CDR3. Trimming cost V 6 bases and J 7 bases, with 19 bases left between them. Germline CDR1 reads ENHRY; CDR2 reads SYGVKD. The CDR3 nucleotides are TGTGCCATCAGCGATAACGACAGAGGGTCCAATTCACCCCTCCACTTT. Encoded protein: CAISDNDRGSNSPLHF.

V usage is TRBV9 and J usage is TRBJ1-4; D ambiguous. The CDR3 spans 16 residues. The V gene lost 4 bases and the J gene lost 4 bases, with 17 bases spanning the gap. Germline V gene data show CDR1 as SGDLS and CDR2 as YYNGEE. The CDR3 DNA sequence: TGTGCCAGCAGCCCTTCCTCGGATGCCTATAATGAAAAACTGTTTTTT. The encoded protein is CASSPSSDAYNEKLFF. Using reference TRBV9 and TRBJ1-4 for the parts outside the CDR3, the full variable domain is DSGVTQTPKHLITATGQRVTLRCSPRSGDLSVYWYQQSLDQGLQFLIQYYNGEERAKGNILERFSAQQFPDLHSELNLSSLELGDSALYFCASSPSSDAYNEKLFFGSGTQLSVL.

The genes are TRBV6-5 and TRBJ1-3, with D tentatively TRBD1 (5 bases). CDR3 length: 14 amino acids. V was clipped by 4 bases and J by 4 bases, with 11 bases between them. Germline CDR1 is MNHEY and CDR2 is SVGAGI. CDR3 sequence reads: CASSSGTLGNTIYF. Written as DNA, the CDR3 is TGTGCCAGCAGTTCCGGGACCCTGGGAAACACCATATATTTT.

This chain joins TRBV23-1 and TRBJ2-7; 10 bases fit TRBD1. TRBV23-1 is known as an ORF, though its function is uncertain. The length of the CDR3 is 16 residues. V lost 9 bases to trimming and J lost 4 bases; unmatched junction nucleotides: 15. The CDR3 sequence is CARRQGAHNGKYEQYF. The CDR3 DNA sequence: TGCGCCAGGCGACAGGGGGCACATAACGGAAAGTACGAGCAGTACTTC.

The chain carries TRBV14 and TRBJ1-1, with D maybe TRBD1 (5 bases). V was cut by 3 bases and J by 4 bases, with 15 bases left in between. The CDR3 consists of 15 residues. From germline, CDR1 is SGHDN and CDR2 FVKESK. The CDR3 sequence is CASSHRGRGFTEAFF. The CDR3 region has the DNA TGTGCCAGCAGCCACCGAGGTCGGGGGTTCACTGAAGCTTTCTTT.

CDR3 protein: CASSLDESRRNEQYF. The CDR3 DNA is TGTGCCAGCAGCTTGGACGAGTCACGAAGGAACGAGCAGTACTTC. The chain combines TRBV5-8 with TRBJ2-7; D ambiguous. CDR1 is SGHTS, CDR2 YDEGEE, per germline. With 0 bases removed from V and 5 bases from J, the gap between germline ends came to 15 bases. This CDR3 has 15 amino acids.

The CDR3 DNA reads TGTGCCAGCAGTGTACCCGGGACTCCGGCTGAAGCTTTCTTT. The encoded protein is CASSVPGTPAEAFF. The chain combines TRBV2 with TRBJ1-1; D perhaps matches TRBD1 (5 bases). Trimming took off 4 bases at V and 6 bases at J, with 15 bases between the two ends. Germline-derived CDR1 and CDR2 are SNHLY and FYNNEI. This CDR3 contains 14 residues.

CDR3 region: CASSLTSGSSNEQYF. The CDR3 region has the DNA TGCGCCAGCAGCCTGACTAGCGGGAGTTCCAACGAGCAGTACTTC. V and J are TRBV5-1 and TRBJ2-7, with 12 bases that match TRBD2. Germline V lookup: CDR1 SGHRS, CDR2 YFSETQ. The V segment lost 4 bases and the J segment 5 bases; nucleotides outside the gene matches: 7. This CDR3 spans 15 amino acids.

The chain links TRBV3-1 (or the pseudogene TRBV3-2) to TRBJ1-1; a possible D gene is TRBD1 (6 bases). Trimming took off 1 base at V and 1 base at J, with 10 bases between the two ends. The germline CDR1 and CDR2 sequences are LGHDT and YNNKEL (reference sequence). The CDR3 extends over 15 amino acids. CDR3 nucleotides: TGTGCCAGCAGCCAAGCCCAGGGGCGGAACACTGAAGCTTTCTTT. It yields the protein CASSQAQGRNTEAFF.

The rearrangement joins TRBV6-6 to TRBJ2-2, with D possibly matching TRBD1 (5 bases). Between the trimmed V and J ends, which lost 6 bases and 0 bases, there was a span of 11 bases. Germline-derived CDR1 and CDR2 are MNHNY and SVGAGI (reference sequence). The CDR3 length is 15 residues. The DNA for the CDR3 is TGTGCCAGCAGGGGTGACAGAGCGAACACCGGGGAGCTGTTTTTT. Residues: CASRGDRANTGELFF.